The 21 T cell receptor beta chains below come from one sample, sequenced in a study of blood T cells in healthy people across ages. A second PCR, run for about 7 to 11 cycles, used a sample-barcoded 5' primer plus a J-beta primer mix. TCRdb reprocessed the 5' RACE reads with MiXCR, giving one entry per CDR3 protein. The sample yields about 500,000 distinct CDR3 sequences, about 24% seen once. These data were also filed under a second study, of T cells of mothers and their children.

Sequencing was carried out using blood. The receptors here all came from a boy aged 5-17 years in good health.

The V gene is TRBV7-8, the J gene TRBJ2-4, with unresolved D. Germline V CDR1 and CDR2: SGHVS, FQNEAQ. CDR3 size: 13 residues. The germline V and J ends were trimmed by 5 bases and 0 bases, with 5 bases remaining between them. The chain's CDR3 is CASSPLAKNIQYF. CDR3 bases: TGTGCCAGCAGCCCATTAGCCAAAAACATTCAGTACTTC.

This clonotype appeared a few times. The gene calls are TRBV20-1 and TRBJ2-5, with D possibly being TRBD1 (6 bases). V was pared by 0 bases and J by 7 bases, with 18 bases between. The germline gives CDR1 DFQATT, CDR2 SNEGSKA (reference sequence). The CDR3 length is 15 residues. CDR3 in amino acids: CSARDGDKAGGTQYF. For the CDR3, the DNA is TGCAGTGCTAGAGATGGGGACAAGGCCGGAGGGACCCAGTACTTC.

The chain couples TRBV2 to TRBJ1-4; the D is unclear. Deletions cut 7 bases from V and 12 bases from J, with 33 bases between. This CDR3 spans 18 amino acids. Germline V gives CDR1 SNHLY, CDR2 FYNNEI. CDR3 nucleotides: TGTGCCAGCAACGCGGTGGTCCACGCTCGGATGACTAACGGAGAACTGTTTTTT. It yields the protein CASNAVVHARMTNGELFF.

The chain recombines TRBV6-5 with TRBJ1-1; the D is unclear. The CDR3 covers 12 residues. CDR1 MNHEY and CDR2 SVGAGI come from the germline V gene. Trimming took off 8 bases at V and 11 bases at J, with 18 bases between the two ends. CDR3 region: CASLIPRGEAFF. The CDR3 DNA reads as TGTGCCAGCCTCATCCCTCGGGGTGAGGCTTTCTTT.

This clonotype was seen a few times. The chain uses TRBV27 and TRBJ1-2, with a tentative D call TRBD1 (5 bases). Trimming cost V 7 bases and J 4 bases, with 16 bases left between them. CDR3 size: 14 residues. Germline-derived CDR1 and CDR2 are MNHEY and SMNVEV (reference sequence). CDR3 protein: CASTQDSGGYGYTF. CDR3 DNA: TGTGCCAGCACCCAAGACAGTGGAGGCTATGGCTACACCTTC.

A word on this clonotype: The CDR3 ends on some other residue instead of the conserved phenylalanine or tryptophan, so this is likely a read error. The chain combines TRBV4-3 with TRBJ1-1, with 7 bases fitting TRBD1. The CDR3 runs 15 residues. CDR1 LGHNA and CDR2 YSLEER come from the germline V gene. V was pared by 5 bases and J by 0 bases, with 6 bases of the junction left unmatched. The CDR3 here is CASSTRQGVNTEAFI. The DNA for the CDR3 is TGCGCCAGCAGCACCAGACAGGGAGTGAACACTGAAGCTTTCATT.

To note about this clonotype: The CDR3 carries no conserved terminal phenylalanine or tryptophan, so it likely arises from a read error. V is TRBV7-8 and J is TRBJ2-1; no definite D call. This CDR3 is built from 12 residues. V was pared by 3 bases and J by 6 bases, with 6 bases between. Germline V gene sequence: CDR1 SGHVS, CDR2 FQNEAQ. The DNA for the CDR3 is TGTGCCAGCAGCTTTCAGGTCAATGAGCAGTTCTCC. It specifies CASSFQVNEQFS.

V and J are TRBV3-1 and TRBJ1-1; D is unclear. Germline V CDR1 and CDR2: LGHDT, YNNKEL (reference sequence). This CDR3 contains 15 residues. The V end was cut by 4 bases, the J end by 4 bases, with 16 bases between. CDR3 nucleotide sequence: TGTGCCAGCAGCCCAAGGCGGGCCCCGAGCACTGAAGCTTTCTTT. Protein: CASSPRRAPSTEAFF.

This clonotype has only a few counts. The V and J genes are TRBV18 and TRBJ2-1; D perhaps matches TRBD2 (6 bases). This CDR3 spans 14 amino acids. V lost 7 bases, J lost 1 base, and 11 bases lay in between. Germline CDR1 reads KGHSH; CDR2 reads LQKENI. The CDR3 DNA follows: TGTGCCAGCTTATCCGGGGGTTCCTACAATGAGCAGTTCTTC. It specifies CASLSGGSYNEQFF.

This clonotype appeared a single time. This sequence joins TRBV2 and TRBJ2-4; 8 bases match TRBD1. The V segment lost 6 bases and the J segment 3 bases; nucleotides outside the gene matches: 4. Germline V gene lookup returns CDR1 SNHLY and CDR2 FYNNEI. CDR3 length: 14 amino acids. The CDR3 here is CASRGGQGKNIQYF. CDR3 nucleotide sequence: TGTGCCAGCAGGGGTGGACAGGGCAAAAACATTCAGTACTTC.

This chain connects TRBV5-1 to TRBJ2-1; 14 bases are shared with TRBD2. The trim removed 7 bases at V and 0 bases at J, leaving 24 bases unmatched. This CDR3 is built from 23 residues. Germline V gene sequence: CDR1 SGHRS, CDR2 YFSETQ. The CDR3: CASRPFDRGHGTSGGSSYNEQFF. CDR3 coding DNA: TGCGCCAGCCGACCTTTCGACAGGGGGCATGGGACTAGCGGGGGTAGCTCCTACAATGAGCAGTTCTTC.

The sample holds a few counts of this clonotype. This rearrangement joins TRBV9 to TRBJ2-1; 8 nucleotides agree with TRBD1. V was clipped by 4 bases and J by 9 bases; unmatched bases: 15. The CDR3 has 16 residues. Germline V gene sequence: CDR1 SGDLS, CDR2 YYNGEE. The CDR3: CASSRGTGLLVGEQFF. DNA for the CDR3: TGTGCCAGCAGCCGAGGGACAGGCCTTTTAGTGGGTGAGCAGTTCTTC. The full variable domain, its missing parts supplied by reference TRBV9 and TRBJ2-1, is DSGVTQTPKHLITATGQRVTLRCSPRSGDLSVYWYQQSLDQGLQFLIQYYNGEERAKGNILERFSAQQFPDLHSELNLSSLELGDSALYFCASSRGTGLLVGEQFFGPGTRLTVL.

This chain uses TRBV27 with TRBJ1-1; D unresolved. The CDR3 is 13 residues long. Trimming cost V 8 bases and J 1 base, with 11 bases left between them. Germline loops: CDR1 MNHEY, CDR2 SMNVEV (reference sequence). CDR3 nucleotide sequence: TGTGCCAGCTCCCCATCCCCGAACACTGAAGCTTTCTTT. It codes for CASSPSPNTEAFF.

CDR3 sequence: CASSGYPYEQYF. The CDR3 DNA follows: TGTGCCAGCAGCGGGTACCCCTACGAGCAGTACTTC. J is TRBJ2-7 and V is TRBV28; D is ambiguous. Trimming cost V 6 bases and J 2 bases, with 8 bases left between them. The CDR3 runs 12 residues. The germline CDR1 and CDR2 sequences are MDHEN and SYDVKM.

The chain joins TRBV24-1 to TRBJ2-1, with TRBD2 matching over 9 bases. V gave up 3 bases and J gave up 7 bases; unmatched junction bases: 9. Per the germline V gene, CDR1 is KGHDR and CDR2 is SFDVKD. The CDR3 extends over 16 amino acids. The CDR3 is CATSDIAGAGTNEQFF. Here the CDR3 DNA reads TGTGCCACCAGTGATATAGCGGGAGCGGGCACAAATGAGCAGTTCTTC.

This clonotype was seen a handful of times. The chain carries TRBV28 and TRBJ2-1; a weak D match, TRBD2 (5 bases). The CDR3 loop spans 15 amino acids. From germline, CDR1 is MDHEN and CDR2 SYDVKM. V lost 6 bases to trimming and J lost 0 bases, with 12 bases between them. CDR3 DNA sequence: TGTGCCAGCAGCAACTGGGCGGGCTCCTACAATGAGCAGTTCTTC. Its translation is CASSNWAGSYNEQFF.

The chain has TRBV29-1 and TRBJ2-7; D might be TRBD1 (5 bases). The CDR3 runs to 13 residues. Germline V gives CDR1 SQVTM, CDR2 ANQGSEA. V was clipped by 2 bases and J by 7 bases, with 15 bases between them. CDR3 DNA sequence: TGCAGCGTTGAACGGAGTCTAAAGGGGGAGCAGTACTTC. Its translation is CSVERSLKGEQYF.

J is TRBJ2-7 and V is TRBV18; D gene ambiguous. The CDR3 runs to 15 residues. Trimming took 0 bases from V and 2 from J, leaving 11 bases between them. Germline assignment: CDR1 KGHSH and CDR2 LQKENI. Here the CDR3 DNA reads TGTGCCAGCTCACCACCTGAGTTACCAACCTACGAGCAGTACTTC. As protein: CASSPPELPTYEQYF.

This clonotype turned up a few times. The chain is built from TRBV19 and TRBJ2-7, with 7 nucleotides matching TRBD1. The J segment lost 2 bases and the V segment lost 5 bases, leaving 6 bases of the junction unmatched. Germline CDR1 and CDR2: LNHDA and SQIVND (reference sequence). This CDR3 region has 14 residues. CDR3 bases: TGTGCCAGTAGTCCCGGACAGGCGGCCTACGAGCAGTACTTC. Protein product: CASSPGQAAYEQYF. Combining the CDR3 with reference TRBV19 and TRBJ2-7 gives the whole variable domain DGGITQSPKYLFRKEGQNVTLSCEQNLNHDAMYWYRQDPGQGLRLIYYSQIVNDFQKGDIAEGYSVSREKKESFPLTVTSAQKNPTAFYLCASSPGQAAYEQYFGPGTRLTVT.

This clonotype was counted at least ten times. The gene calls are TRBV9 and TRBJ2-5; D possibly matches TRBD1 or TRBD2 (5 bases each). Between the trimmed V and J ends, which lost 4 bases and 4 bases, there was a span of 20 bases. This CDR3 contains 16 residues. Per the germline V gene, CDR1 is SGDLS and CDR2 is YYNGEE. This chain's CDR3 is CASSIGTSQPPETQYF. The CDR3 DNA reads TGTGCCAGCAGCATAGGGACCTCACAACCTCCAGAGACCCAGTACTTC.

The V gene is TRBV6-2 or TRBV6-3, the J gene TRBJ2-7; D unclear. Germline V lookup: CDR1 MNHEY, CDR2 SVGEGT. The CDR3 length is 16 residues. Trimming pared 4 bases from V and 3 bases from J, leaving 19 bases between. The CDR3 is CASSFSSLQSVYEQYF. The CDR3, as DNA: TGTGCCAGCAGTTTCAGCTCACTACAAAGTGTCTACGAGCAGTACTTC.